This is a list of T cell receptor beta chains from one sample in a study of T cells in Graves' hyperthyroidism and ophthalmopathy. TCRdb independently ran MiXCR on the multiplex PCR reads; one entry per CDR3 protein. The sample has around 580,000 distinct CDR3 sequences; more than 45% are singletons. The sequenced sample consisted of peripheral blood or thyroid tissue (not recorded which). The source is a woman under 30 with Graves' hyperthyroidism. The CDR3 runs from the conserved cysteine through the conserved F or W. D genes are given only for firm matches. Only part of the rows carry a size: once, few, many, or a class if the clone is expanded.

V: TRBV7-9; D: TRBD2; size: .; J: TRBJ2-6; CDR3: CASSLAGGNSGANVLTF; DNA: TGTGCCAGCAGCTTAGCGGGGGGGAACTCTGGGGCCAACGTCCTGACTTTC
V: TRBV24-1; D: .; size: many; J: TRBJ2-5; CDR3: CATSDTGTGQYF; DNA: TGTGCCACCAGTGATACCGGGACGGGCCAGTACTTC
V: TRBV29-1; D: .; size: once; J: TRBJ1-5; CDR3: CSSGTTNQPQHF; DNA: TGCAGCAGTGGGACAACGAATCAGCCCCAGCATTTT
V: TRBV7-2; D: TRBD2; size: many; J: TRBJ2-5; CDR3: CASSFVLAGGPIGETQYF; DNA: TGTGCCAGCAGCTTTGTACTAGCGGGAGGGCCGATTGGGGAGACCCAGTACTTC
V: TRBV19; D: TRBD1; size: .; J: TRBJ2-2; CDR3: CASSLISVRGKLFF; DNA: TGTGCCAGTAGTTTAATCTCCGTCAGGGGGAAGCTGTTTTTT
V: TRBV10-3; D: TRBD2; size: .; J: TRBJ2-3; CDR3: CAISEMTSHTDTQYF; DNA: TGTGCCATCAGTGAAATGACTAGCCACACAGATACGCAGTATTTT
V: TRBV6-1; D: .; size: many; J: TRBJ1-4; CDR3: CAIRKGTNEKLFF; DNA: TGTGCCATAAGGAAAGGCACTAATGAAAAACTGTTTTTT
V: TRBV9; D: TRBD2; size: .; J: TRBJ2-2; CDR3: CASSHIAGLSTGELFF; DNA: TGTGCCAGCAGCCATATAGCGGGACTTAGCACCGGGGAGCTGTTTTTT
V: TRBV3-1; D: .; size: few; J: TRBJ1-2; CDR3: CASSHRAGTDNYGYTF; DNA: TGTGCCAGCAGTCATCGAGCCGGGACGGACAACTATGGCTACACCTTC
V: TRBV10-3; D: TRBD1; size: .; J: TRBJ2-7; CDR3: CAINGGQGHEQYF; DNA: TGTGCCATCAACGGAGGACAGGGCCACGAGCAGTACTTC
V: TRBV24-1; D: .; size: few; J: TRBJ2-1; CDR3: CATSDLTGPYNEQFF; DNA: TGTGCCACCAGTGACCTGACAGGACCATACAATGAGCAGTTCTTC
V: TRBV20-1; D: .; size: .; J: TRBJ2-7; CDR3: CSAYLGDTPYEQYF; DNA: TGCAGTGCTTACCTGGGGGACACACCCTACGAGCAGTACTTC
V: TRBV2; D: TRBD1; size: many; J: TRBJ2-5; CDR3: CASSASLGTEETQYF; DNA: TGTGCCAGCAGTGCCTCATTGGGGACAGAAGAGACCCAGTACTTC
V: TRBV12-5; D: .; size: .; J: TRBJ1-2; CDR3: CASGLRGREYTF; DNA: TGTGCTAGTGGTTTGAGGGGCAGAGAGTACACCTTC
V: TRBV12-3/TRBV12-4; D: .; size: many; J: TRBJ1-2; CDR3: CASSSNYGYTF; DNA: TGTGCCAGCAGTTCGAACTATGGCTACACCTTC
V: TRBV15; D: TRBD1; size: once; J: TRBJ1-2; CDR3: CATSSHVWGQNYGYTF; DNA: TGTGCCACCAGCAGCCACGTTTGGGGACAGAACTATGGCTACACCTTC
V: TRBV6-5; D: .; size: few; J: TRBJ2-2; CDR3: CASSVVWAGELFF; DNA: TGTGCCAGCAGCGTCGTCTGGGCCGGGGAGCTGTTTTTT
V: TRBV29-1; D: .; size: many; J: TRBJ2-7; CDR3: CSVGVGSSYEQYF; DNA: TGCAGCGTTGGAGTCGGGAGCTCCTACGAGCAGTACTTC
V: TRBV5-1; D: TRBD2; size: few; J: TRBJ2-1; CDR3: CASSSTSGSLDEQFF; DNA: TGCGCCAGCAGCTCCACTAGCGGGAGTCTTGATGAGCAGTTCTTC
V: TRBV6-4; D: TRBD1; size: .; J: TRBJ1-1; CDR3: CASSDLGQGMNTEAFF; DNA: TGTGCCAGCAGTGACCTAGGACAGGGGATGAACACTGAAGCTTTCTTT
V: TRBV24-1; D: TRBD1; size: .; J: TRBJ2-1; CDR3: CATSDPGTGGFNNEQFF; DNA: TGTGCCACCAGTGACCCCGGGACAGGGGGTTTCAACAATGAGCAGTTCTTC
V: TRBV5-5; D: TRBD2; size: .; J: TRBJ2-7; CDR3: CASSSSGSGGQYF; DNA: TGTGCCAGCAGTTCTAGCGGGAGTGGCGGGCAGTACTTC
V: TRBV12-3/TRBV12-4; D: TRBD2; size: many; J: TRBJ2-1; CDR3: CASSFGAGVTYNEQFF; DNA: TGTGCCAGCAGTTTTGGAGCGGGAGTTACCTACAATGAGCAGTTCTTC
V: TRBV4-2; D: .; size: few; J: TRBJ1-5; CDR3: CASSQDGVPSNQPQHF; DNA: TGTGCCAGCAGCCAAGACGGAGTCCCTAGCAATCAGCCCCAGCATTTT
V: TRBV6-6; D: TRBD1; size: .; J: TRBJ1-1; CDR3: CASSRTGGPNTEAFF; DNA: TGTGCCAGCAGCCGGACAGGGGGACCGAACACTGAAGCTTTCTTT
V: TRBV7-9; D: .; size: many; J: TRBJ2-7; CDR3: CASSPGTPLSSYEQYF; DNA: TGTGCCAGCAGCCCCGGGACTCCATTATCCTCCTACGAGCAGTACTTC
V: TRBV7-2; D: .; size: many; J: TRBJ1-1; CDR3: CASSYSRGGTEAFF; DNA: TGTGCCAGCAGCTATAGCCGGGGTGGGACTGAAGCTTTCTTT
V: TRBV10-3; D: TRBD1; size: once; J: TRBJ1-1; CDR3: CAIRGTGDSEAFF; DNA: TGTGCCATCAGAGGGACAGGGGACTCTGAAGCTTTCTTT
V: TRBV2; D: .; size: few; J: TRBJ1-6; CDR3: CASSEAIGGPVNSPLHF; DNA: TGTGCCAGCAGTGAAGCAATTGGGGGGCCAGTGAATTCACCCCTCCACTTT
V: TRBV20-1; D: .; size: many; J: TRBJ1-3; CDR3: CSARDYNTIYF; DNA: TGCAGTGCTAGAGATTACAACACCATATATTTT
V: TRBV2; D: .; size: .; J: TRBJ1-5; CDR3: CASKRGNNQPQHF; DNA: TGTGCCAGCAAACGGGGGAACAATCAGCCCCAGCATTTT
V: TRBV5-5; D: TRBD2; size: .; J: TRBJ2-1; CDR3: CASSFAGLATYNEQFF; DNA: TGTGCCAGCAGCTTCGCAGGACTAGCAACCTACAATGAGCAGTTCTTC
V: TRBV2; D: .; size: .; J: TRBJ1-5; CDR3: CASSEEGGSNQPQHF; DNA: TGTGCCAGCAGTGAAGAGGGCGGCAGCAATCAGCCCCAGCATTTT
V: TRBV9; D: .; size: .; J: TRBJ1-1; CDR3: CASSVAKDGANTEAFF; DNA: TGTGCCAGCAGCGTTGCAAAGGACGGCGCGAACACTGAAGCTTTCTTT
V: TRBV6-5; D: TRBD1; size: many; J: TRBJ2-5; CDR3: CASSSRGQRQETQYF; DNA: TGTGCCAGCAGTTCACGGGGACAGAGGCAAGAGACCCAGTACTTC
V: TRBV7-9; D: .; size: .; J: TRBJ1-1; CDR3: CASSLVGADAFF; DNA: TGTGCCAGCAGCTTAGTTGGGGCCGATGCTTTCTTT
V: TRBV9; D: .; size: .; J: TRBJ2-6; CDR3: CASSAGGTGGSNANVLTF; DNA: TGTGCCAGCAGCGCGGGAGGGACAGGCGGCTCTAATGCCAACGTCCTGACTTTC
V: TRBV20-1; D: .; size: .; J: TRBJ2-1; CDR3: CSANPIIRRYNEQFF; DNA: TGCAGTGCCAACCCTATCATCCGGAGATACAATGAGCAGTTCTTC
V: TRBV29-1; D: .; size: many; J: TRBJ2-6; CDR3: CSVVGSGANVLTF; DNA: TGCAGCGTTGTGGGGTCTGGGGCCAACGTCCTGACTTTC
V: TRBV10-3; D: TRBD1; size: .; J: TRBJ2-3; CDR3: CAISRPGQGTDTQYF; DNA: TGTGCCATCAGCAGACCGGGACAGGGGACAGATACGCAGTATTTT
V: TRBV20-1; D: TRBD1; size: .; J: TRBJ1-1; CDR3: CSASARDRATEAFF; DNA: TGCAGTGCTAGTGCCCGGGACAGGGCGACTGAAGCTTTCTTT
V: TRBV6-5; D: TRBD2; size: few; J: TRBJ2-3; CDR3: CASSSPFMAGDTDTQYF; DNA: TGTGCCAGCAGTTCCCCCTTCATGGCGGGAGATACCGATACGCAGTATTTT
V: TRBV6-4; D: TRBD2; size: few; J: TRBJ2-2; CDR3: CASSDSTSDTGELFF; DNA: TGTGCCAGCAGTGACTCAACTAGCGACACCGGGGAGCTGTTTTTT
V: TRBV7-1; D: .; size: .; J: TRBJ1-2; CDR3: CASSSRGGERYTF; DNA: TGTGCCAGCAGCTCCCGGGGAGGGGAACGCTACACCTTC
V: TRBV9; D: .; size: many; J: TRBJ1-2; CDR3: CASSVADRYYGYTF; DNA: TGTGCCAGCAGCGTAGCGGACCGATACTATGGCTACACCTTC
V: TRBV7-8; D: TRBD1; size: many; J: TRBJ1-5; CDR3: CASSRTGVDQPQHF; DNA: TGTGCCAGCAGCCGTACAGGGGTGGATCAGCCCCAGCATTTT